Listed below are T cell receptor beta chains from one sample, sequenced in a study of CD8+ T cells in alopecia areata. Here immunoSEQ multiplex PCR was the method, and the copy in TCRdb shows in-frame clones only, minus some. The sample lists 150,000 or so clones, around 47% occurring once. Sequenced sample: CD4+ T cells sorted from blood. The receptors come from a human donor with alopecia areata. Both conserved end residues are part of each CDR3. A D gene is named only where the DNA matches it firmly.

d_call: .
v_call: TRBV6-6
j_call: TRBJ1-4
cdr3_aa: CASSKPPGGLNEKLFF

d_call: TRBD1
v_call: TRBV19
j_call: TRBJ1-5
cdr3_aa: CASSTRDRAHF

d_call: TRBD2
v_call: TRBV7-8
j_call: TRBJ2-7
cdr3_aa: CASSFPGLAGGYDYEQYF

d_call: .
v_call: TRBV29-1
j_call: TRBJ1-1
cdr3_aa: CSVEWGAFF

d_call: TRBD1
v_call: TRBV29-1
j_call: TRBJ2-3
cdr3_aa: CSVGQFTDTQYF

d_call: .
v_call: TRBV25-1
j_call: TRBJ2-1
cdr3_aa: CASSEYGGGAYNEQFF

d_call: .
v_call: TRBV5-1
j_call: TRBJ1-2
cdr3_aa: CASSRLGGREDGYTF

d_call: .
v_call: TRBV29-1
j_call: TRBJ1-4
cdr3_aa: CSGKGPGEKLFF

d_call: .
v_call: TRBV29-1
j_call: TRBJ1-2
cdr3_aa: CSVPGWNGYTF

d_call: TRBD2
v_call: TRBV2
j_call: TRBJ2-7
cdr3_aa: CASSAERGAYEQYF

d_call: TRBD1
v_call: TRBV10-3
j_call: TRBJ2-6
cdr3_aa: CAISESTGSGANVLTF

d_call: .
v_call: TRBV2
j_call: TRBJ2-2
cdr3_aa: CASQVGTANTGELFF

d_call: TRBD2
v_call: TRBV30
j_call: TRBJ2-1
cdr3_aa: CAWSHSGRAGNEQFF

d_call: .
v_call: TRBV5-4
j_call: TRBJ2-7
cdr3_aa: CASRKLQAKSYEQYF

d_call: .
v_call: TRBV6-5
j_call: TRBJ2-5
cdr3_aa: CASSPSPETQYF

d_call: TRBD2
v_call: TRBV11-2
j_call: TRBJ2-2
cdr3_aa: CASSPLAGDDGELFF

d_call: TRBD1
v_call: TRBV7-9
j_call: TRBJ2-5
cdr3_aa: CASSTQDRVRETQYF

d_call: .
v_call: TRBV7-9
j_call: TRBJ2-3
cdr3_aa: CASSQEIGGAVDTQYF

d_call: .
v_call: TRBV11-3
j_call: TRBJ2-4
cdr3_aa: CASSPTSEDRGRYF

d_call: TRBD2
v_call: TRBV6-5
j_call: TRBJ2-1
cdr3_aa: CASSYRLAGDRNEQFF

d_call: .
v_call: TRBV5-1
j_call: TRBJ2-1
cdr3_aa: CASSPAPGNEQFF

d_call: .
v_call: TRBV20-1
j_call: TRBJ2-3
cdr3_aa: CSVDSTDTQYF

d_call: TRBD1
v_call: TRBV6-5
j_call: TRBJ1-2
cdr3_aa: CASSYRGPGYGYTF

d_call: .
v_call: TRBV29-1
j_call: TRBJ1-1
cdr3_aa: CSAQQGDTEAFF

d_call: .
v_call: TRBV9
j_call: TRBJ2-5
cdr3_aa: CASSVVGETQYF

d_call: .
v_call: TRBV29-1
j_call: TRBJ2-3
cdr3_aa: CSVGWLGPDNTQYF

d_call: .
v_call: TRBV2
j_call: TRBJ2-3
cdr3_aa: CASLQTGRRGDTQYF

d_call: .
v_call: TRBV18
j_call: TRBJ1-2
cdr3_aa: CASSPQTEYGYTF

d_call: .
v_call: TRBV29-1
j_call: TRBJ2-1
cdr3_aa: CSVGSGWDFSKHNEQFF

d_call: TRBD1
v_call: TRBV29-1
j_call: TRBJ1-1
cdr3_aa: CSVKKTGGFSEAFF

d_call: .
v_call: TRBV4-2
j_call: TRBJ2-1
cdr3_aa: CASSLRYNEQFF

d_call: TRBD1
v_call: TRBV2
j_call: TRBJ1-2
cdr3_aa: CASSSDRGAYGYTF

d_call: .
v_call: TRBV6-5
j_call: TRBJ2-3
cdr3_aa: CASSASADTQYF

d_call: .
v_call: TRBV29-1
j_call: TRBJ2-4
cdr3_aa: CSVAGSNSIQYF

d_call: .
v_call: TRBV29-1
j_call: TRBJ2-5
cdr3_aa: CSVEYSLQETQYF

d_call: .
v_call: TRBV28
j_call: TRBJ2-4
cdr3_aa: CASRLTGPKNIQYF

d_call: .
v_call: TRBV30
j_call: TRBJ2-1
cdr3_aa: CAWSVLWQSSNEQFF